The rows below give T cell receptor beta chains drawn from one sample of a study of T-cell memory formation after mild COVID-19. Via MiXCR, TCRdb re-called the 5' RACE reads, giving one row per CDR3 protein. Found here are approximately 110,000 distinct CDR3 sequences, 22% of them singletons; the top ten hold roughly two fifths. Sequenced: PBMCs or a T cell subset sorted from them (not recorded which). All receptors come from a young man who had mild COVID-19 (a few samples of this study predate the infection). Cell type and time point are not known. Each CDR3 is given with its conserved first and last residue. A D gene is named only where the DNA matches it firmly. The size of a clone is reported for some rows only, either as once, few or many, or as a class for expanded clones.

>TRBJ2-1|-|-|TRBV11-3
CASSLEPLLARGAYNEQFF
TGTGCCAGCAGCTTAGAGCCCCTTCTAGCGCGTGGAGCCTACAATGAGCAGTTCTTC
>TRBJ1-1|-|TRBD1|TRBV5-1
CASSLGTGDTEAFF
TGCGCCAGCAGCTTGGGGACAGGGGACACTGAAGCTTTCTTT
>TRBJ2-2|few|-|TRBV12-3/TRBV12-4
CASSFPTGGTGELFF
TGTGCCAGCAGTTTTCCGACAGGCGGCACCGGGGAGCTGTTTTTT
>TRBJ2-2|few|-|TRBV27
CASRPYSNTGELFF
TGTGCCAGCAGACCTTACAGCAACACCGGGGAGCTGTTTTTT
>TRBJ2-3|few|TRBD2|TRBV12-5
CASGSVERGVSDTQYF
TGTGCTAGTGGTTCGGTAGAACGGGGGGTTTCAGATACGCAGTATTTT
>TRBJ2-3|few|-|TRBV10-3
CAISDTTRGGLDTQYF
TGTGCCATCAGCGATACTACGAGGGGGGGGCTAGATACGCAGTATTTT
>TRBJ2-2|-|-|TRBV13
CASSPRTENTGELFF
TGTGCCAGCAGCCCTAGGACAGAGAACACCGGGGAGCTGTTTTTT
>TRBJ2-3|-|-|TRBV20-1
CSVRGEWDTQYF
TGCAGTGTCAGGGGAGAATGGGATACGCAGTATTTT
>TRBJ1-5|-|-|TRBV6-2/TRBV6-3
CASSRDKDQPQHF
TGTGCCAGCAGCCGGGACAAAGATCAGCCCCAGCATTTT
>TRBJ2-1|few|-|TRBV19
CASSIPGTYNEQFF
TGTGCCAGTAGTATCCCTGGGACATACAATGAGCAGTTCTTC
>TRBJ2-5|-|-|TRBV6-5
CASSHAGYSSYPDQETQYF
TGTGCCAGCAGCCATGCAGGGTACAGCTCATACCCTGACCAAGAGACCCAGTACTTC
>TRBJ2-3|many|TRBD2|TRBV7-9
CASSPSLAGDGITDTQYF
TGTGCCAGCAGCCCTAGTTTAGCGGGGGACGGGATCACAGATACGCAGTATTTT
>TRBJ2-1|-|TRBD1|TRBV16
CASSPWDRDDEQFF
TGTGCCAGCAGCCCTTGGGACAGGGACGATGAGCAGTTCTTC
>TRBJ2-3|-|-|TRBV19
CASEADGEPDTQYF
TGTGCCAGCGAAGCCGATGGTGAACCAGATACGCAGTATTTT
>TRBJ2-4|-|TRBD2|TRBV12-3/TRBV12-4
CASVAGGDKNIQYF
TGTGCCAGCGTAGCGGGGGGGGACAAAAACATTCAGTACTTC
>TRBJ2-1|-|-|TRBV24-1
CATSDSNTQFF
TGTGCCACCAGTGATTCCAACACCCAGTTCTTC
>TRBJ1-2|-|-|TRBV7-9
CASSFMLAGRYQEWGYTF
TGTGCCAGCAGCTTTATGCTGGCAGGACGATACCAAGAGTGGGGCTACACCTTC
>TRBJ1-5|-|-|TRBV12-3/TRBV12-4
CASSIGQFNQPQHF
TGTGCCAGCAGTATCGGACAGTTCAATCAGCCCCAGCATTTT
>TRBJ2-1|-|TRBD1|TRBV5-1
CASSPGTGVFNEQFF
TGCGCCAGCAGCCCCGGGACAGGGGTATTCAATGAGCAGTTCTTC
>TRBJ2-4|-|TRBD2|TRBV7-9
CASSSPGLAFQYF
TGTGCCAGCAGCTCACCCGGACTAGCGTTTCAGTACTTC
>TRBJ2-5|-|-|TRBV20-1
CSASGIRQETQYF
TGCAGTGCTAGTGGCATTCGTCAAGAGACCCAGTACTTC
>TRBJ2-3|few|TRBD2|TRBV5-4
CASSLALELAGGPDTQYF
TGTGCCAGCAGCTTGGCCTTAGAGCTAGCGGGGGGGCCAGATACGCAGTATTTT
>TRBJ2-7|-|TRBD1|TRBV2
CASSVSRGLVGEQYF
TGTGCCAGCAGTGTCTCCAGGGGGCTCGTGGGGGAGCAGTACTTC
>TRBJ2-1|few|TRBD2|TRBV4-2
CASSQHAWGLGSYNEQFF
TGTGCCAGCAGCCAACATGCCTGGGGACTAGGCTCCTACAATGAGCAGTTCTTC
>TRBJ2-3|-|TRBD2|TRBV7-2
CASSPSGGRGDTQYF
TGTGCCAGCAGCCCAAGCGGGGGGAGGGGAGATACGCAGTATTTT
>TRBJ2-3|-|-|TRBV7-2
CALNLLTDTQYF
TGTGCCTTGAACCTGCTCACAGATACGCAGTATTTT
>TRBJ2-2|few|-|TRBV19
CASSDLNTGELFF
TGTGCCAGTAGTGACTTAAACACCGGGGAGCTGTTTTTT
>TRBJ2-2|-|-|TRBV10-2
CASSEGGFRELFF
TGCGCCAGCAGTGAGGGGGGGTTTCGGGAGCTGTTTTTT
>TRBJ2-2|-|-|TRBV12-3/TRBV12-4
CASRQRGTGELFF
TGTGCCAGCAGACAACGGGGGACCGGGGAGCTGTTTTTT
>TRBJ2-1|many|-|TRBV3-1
CASSQTQPPSADEQFF
TGTGCCAGCAGCCAAACCCAACCCCCATCCGCCGATGAGCAGTTCTTC
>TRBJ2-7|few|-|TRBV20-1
CSAGGRTAIYEQYF
TGCAGTGCGGGGGGAAGGACAGCCATCTACGAGCAGTACTTC